Listed below are T cell receptor beta chains from one sample, sequenced in a study of shared clonotypes between healthy human individuals. TCRdb's copy holds only in-frame clones and misses some; the assay was immunoSEQ multiplex PCR. The sample has about 2.4 million clones, approximately 94% seen once; the top ten hold about 0.13%. Sequenced sample: naive CD4+ T cells sorted from blood. Receptors originate from a man younger than 35 in good health. CDR3s include the opening cysteine and the closing phenylalanine or tryptophan. Fields, in order: V gene, J gene, D gene, clone size, CDR3 DNA, CDR3 protein. The D gene is left open where the match is weak. The listing skips clone size in some rows; elsewhere it reads once, few, many or a size class.

V: TRBV6-1; J: TRBJ2-4; D: TRBD2; size: -; DNA: TGTGCCAGCAGTGAAGCGGGGACTAGCGGAGTAGCCAAAAACATTCAGTACTTC; CDR3: CASSEAGTSGVAKNIQYF
V: TRBV28; J: TRBJ2-1; D: TRBD2; size: -; DNA: TGTGCCAGCACCGGGACTAGCGGGGGGTACAATGAGCAGTTCTTC; CDR3: CASTGTSGGYNEQFF
V: TRBV29-1; J: TRBJ1-2; D: -; size: -; DNA: TGCAGCGCCCCAACGGGGGGGACTAACTATGGCTACACCTTC; CDR3: CSAPTGGTNYGYTF
V: TRBV28; J: TRBJ1-2; D: -; size: -; DNA: TGTGCCAGCAGTCCACCGGGACGGCTTAACTATGGCTACACCTTC; CDR3: CASSPPGRLNYGYTF
V: TRBV7-7; J: TRBJ1-1; D: -; size: -; DNA: TGTGCTAGCAGCTTAGAGAGGAACACTGAAGCTTTCTTT; CDR3: CASSLERNTEAFF
V: TRBV29-1; J: TRBJ1-4; D: TRBD1; size: -; DNA: TGCAGCGTTGACGAGGGGGCCGCGGGTGAAAAACTGTTTTTT; CDR3: CSVDEGAAGEKLFF
V: TRBV30; J: TRBJ1-6; D: -; size: -; DNA: TGTGCCTGGAGTGTACTGAGGACAGCGTCGTCCTATAATTCACCCCTCCACTTT; CDR3: CAWSVLRTASSYNSPLHF
V: TRBV11-2; J: TRBJ2-3; D: -; size: -; DNA: TGTGCCAGCAGCTTAGATGGCGGGCGCACAGATACGCAGTATTTT; CDR3: CASSLDGGRTDTQYF
V: TRBV5-1; J: TRBJ2-1; D: -; size: -; DNA: TGCGCCAGCGGGGAAGGGCCCTCCTACAATGAGCAGTTCTTC; CDR3: CASGEGPSYNEQFF
V: TRBV15; J: TRBJ1-5; D: TRBD1; size: -; DNA: TGTGCCACCTCGACAGGGGATTATAGCAATCAGCCCCAGCATTTT; CDR3: CATSTGDYSNQPQHF
V: TRBV5-4; J: TRBJ1-2; D: TRBD1; size: once; DNA: TGTGCCAGCAGGCGGACAGGGGGTGATGGCTACACCTTC; CDR3: CASRRTGGDGYTF
V: TRBV29-1; J: TRBJ1-1; D: -; size: -; DNA: TGCAGCGTACGACCGACTTCGGCTGGGACTGAAGCTTTCTTT; CDR3: CSVRPTSAGTEAFF
V: TRBV2; J: TRBJ1-6; D: -; size: -; DNA: TGTGCCAGCAATCCAAGGGAGGCCTCCTATAATTCACCCCTCCACTTT; CDR3: CASNPREASYNSPLHF
V: TRBV5-4; J: TRBJ2-3; D: TRBD1; size: -; DNA: TGTGCCAGCAGCCCTCGGACAGGTCCTAGCACAGATACGCAGTATTTT; CDR3: CASSPRTGPSTDTQYF
V: TRBV11-2; J: TRBJ1-2; D: TRBD1; size: -; DNA: TGTGCCAGCAGCCGTTCTGGGACAGACTATGGCTACACCTTC; CDR3: CASSRSGTDYGYTF
V: TRBV19; J: TRBJ1-5; D: TRBD1; size: -; DNA: TGTGCCAGTAGTTACAGGGGGACTGAGCAGCCCCAGCATTTT; CDR3: CASSYRGTEQPQHF
V: TRBV18; J: TRBJ2-1; D: TRBD2; size: -; DNA: TGTGCCAGCTCACCTGGGACTAGCGGGACGACCTACAATGAGCAGTTCTTC; CDR3: CASSPGTSGTTYNEQFF
V: TRBV5-5; J: TRBJ1-3; D: TRBD1; size: -; DNA: TGTGCCAGCAGCTTTGACATAACAGGGGGAGGAAACACCATATATTTT; CDR3: CASSFDITGGGNTIYF
V: TRBV5-1; J: TRBJ1-3; D: -; size: -; DNA: TGCGCCAGCAGCGGAATGACAGTCGCTGGAAACACCATATATTTT; CDR3: CASSGMTVAGNTIYF
V: TRBV11-2; J: TRBJ2-7; D: TRBD1; size: -; DNA: TGTGCCAGCAGCGACCAACTCGGGACAGGGAGGTCACACGAGCAGTACTTC; CDR3: CASSDQLGTGRSHEQYF
V: TRBV13; J: TRBJ2-4; D: -; size: -; DNA: TGTGCCAGCAGCTCCACTAGTACAGCCAAAAACATTCAGTACTTC; CDR3: CASSSTSTAKNIQYF
V: TRBV19; J: TRBJ1-4; D: -; size: -; DNA: TGTGCCAGTGGCAACCCTTTGGCCGGGGAAAAACTGTTTTTT; CDR3: CASGNPLAGEKLFF
V: TRBV27; J: TRBJ1-5; D: TRBD1; size: -; DNA: TGTGCCATACAGTTTGGGACCGGGACAGGGGCTAACTTTAGTAGCAATCAGCCCCAGCATTTT; CDR3: CAIQFGTGTGANFSSNQPQHF
V: TRBV15; J: TRBJ1-4; D: -; size: -; DNA: TGTGCCACCAGCAGAGATCCAGGGGTTAAGGAAAAACTGTTTTTT; CDR3: CATSRDPGVKEKLFF
V: TRBV5-1; J: TRBJ2-7; D: TRBD1; size: -; DNA: TGCGCCAGCAGCCTGGGATCGACAGGGTCCTACGAGCAGTACTTC; CDR3: CASSLGSTGSYEQYF
V: TRBV7-2; J: TRBJ2-3; D: TRBD2; size: -; DNA: TGTGCCAGCAGCACCGGACTAGCCCCAGATACGCAGTATTTT; CDR3: CASSTGLAPDTQYF
V: TRBV30; J: TRBJ1-1; D: -; size: once; DNA: TGTGCCTGGAGTTTTCAGGGGAGAACTGAAGCTTTCTTT; CDR3: CAWSFQGRTEAFF
V: TRBV6-4; J: TRBJ1-5; D: TRBD1; size: -; DNA: TGTGCCAGCAACACCGGGACAGGGGTTAGCAATCAGCCCCAGCATTTT; CDR3: CASNTGTGVSNQPQHF
V: TRBV10-1; J: TRBJ2-3; D: TRBD1; size: -; DNA: TGCGCCAGCAGCAACCGGGACAGGGGGACAGATACGCAGTATTTT; CDR3: CASSNRDRGTDTQYF
V: TRBV10-3; J: TRBJ1-6; D: -; size: once; DNA: TGTGCCATCAGTGAGGTCGCGAGCTCCTATAATTCACCCCTCCACTTT; CDR3: CAISEVASSYNSPLHF
V: TRBV7-2; J: TRBJ2-1; D: -; size: -; DNA: TGTGCCAGCAGCCAGCTTAGCCCCGAAGTCTTC; CDR3: CASSQLSPEVF
V: TRBV10-3; J: TRBJ2-1; D: -; size: -; DNA: TGTGCCATCAGTCTTGGCAAAGAGCAGTTCTTC; CDR3: CAISLGKEQFF
V: TRBV5-4; J: TRBJ2-3; D: TRBD2; size: -; DNA: TGTGCCAGCAGCTGGAGAAGATTAGCGGGAGTGAGCTATACGCAGTATTTT; CDR3: CASSWRRLAGVSYTQYF
V: TRBV5-8; J: TRBJ1-5; D: -; size: once; DNA: TGTGCCAGCAGCTTGGGGCGGAGGAATAGCAATCAGCCCCAGCATTTT; CDR3: CASSLGRRNSNQPQHF
V: TRBV18; J: TRBJ2-1; D: TRBD1; size: -; DNA: TGTGCCAGCTCAGCGATACAGGGGAGCTCCTACAATGAGCAGTTCTTC; CDR3: CASSAIQGSSYNEQFF
V: TRBV5-1; J: TRBJ1-2; D: -; size: -; DNA: TGCGCCAGCAGCCCGGACAGCGGCGATTATGGCTACACCTTC; CDR3: CASSPDSGDYGYTF
V: TRBV19; J: TRBJ1-1; D: TRBD1; size: -; DNA: TGTGCCAGTAGGAGGCCGACAGGGGGCGACACTGAAGCTTTCTTT; CDR3: CASRRPTGGDTEAFF
V: TRBV27; J: TRBJ1-4; D: -; size: once; DNA: TGTGCCAGCAGTCCCAGGGTCCGGGCTAATGAAAAACTGTTTTTT; CDR3: CASSPRVRANEKLFF
V: TRBV18; J: TRBJ1-4; D: -; size: -; DNA: TGTGCCAGCTCACCCCAGGGTGCTAATGAAAAACTGTTTTTT; CDR3: CASSPQGANEKLFF
V: TRBV6-5; J: TRBJ2-7; D: -; size: -; DNA: TGTGCCAGCAGGCCAGGGGGGGGAACGGGCGAGCAGTACTTC; CDR3: CASRPGGGTGEQYF